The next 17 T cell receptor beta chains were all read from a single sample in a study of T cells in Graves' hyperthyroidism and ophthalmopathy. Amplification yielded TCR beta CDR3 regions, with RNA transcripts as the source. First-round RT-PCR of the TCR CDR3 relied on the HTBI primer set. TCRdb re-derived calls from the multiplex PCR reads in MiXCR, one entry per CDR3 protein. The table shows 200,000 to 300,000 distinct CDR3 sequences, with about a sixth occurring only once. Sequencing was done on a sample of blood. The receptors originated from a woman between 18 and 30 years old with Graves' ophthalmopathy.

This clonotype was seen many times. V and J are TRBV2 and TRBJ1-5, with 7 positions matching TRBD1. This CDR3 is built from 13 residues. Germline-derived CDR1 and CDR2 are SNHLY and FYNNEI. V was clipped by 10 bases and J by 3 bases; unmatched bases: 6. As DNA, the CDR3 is TGTGCCACCTCAGGGGGGAACAATCAGCCCCAGCATTTT. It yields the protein CATSGGNNQPQHF.

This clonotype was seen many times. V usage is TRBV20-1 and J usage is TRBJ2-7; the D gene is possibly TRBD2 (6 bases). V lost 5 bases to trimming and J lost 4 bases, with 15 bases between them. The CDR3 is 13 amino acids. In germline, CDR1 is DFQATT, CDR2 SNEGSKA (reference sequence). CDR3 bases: TGCAGTGCTTCTCCGGGACTCTCGTACGAGCAGTACTTC. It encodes CSASPGLSYEQYF.

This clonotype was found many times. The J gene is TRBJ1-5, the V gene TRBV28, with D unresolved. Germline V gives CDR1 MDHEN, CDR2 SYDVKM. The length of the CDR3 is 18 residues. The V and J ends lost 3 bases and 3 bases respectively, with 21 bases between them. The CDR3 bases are TGTGCCAGCAGTTTCATCCCCCCGGGCACCTCGGTCAATCAGCCCCAGCATTTT. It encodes CASSFIPPGTSVNQPQHF.

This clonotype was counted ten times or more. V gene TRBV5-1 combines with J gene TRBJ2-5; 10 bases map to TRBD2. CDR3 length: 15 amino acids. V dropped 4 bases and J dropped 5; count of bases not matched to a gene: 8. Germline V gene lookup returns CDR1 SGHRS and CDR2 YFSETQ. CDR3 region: CASSLTSGAGETQYF. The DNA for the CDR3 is TGCGCCAGCAGCCTAACTAGCGGGGCCGGGGAGACCCAGTACTTC.

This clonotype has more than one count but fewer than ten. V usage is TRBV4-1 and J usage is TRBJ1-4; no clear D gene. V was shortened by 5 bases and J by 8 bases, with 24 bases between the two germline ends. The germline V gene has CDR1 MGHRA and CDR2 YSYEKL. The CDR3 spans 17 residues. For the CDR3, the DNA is TGCGCCAGCAGCAAATCCCCCTCCCGGGGAGGCTTCGAAAAACTGTTTTTT. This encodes CASSKSPSRGGFEKLFF.

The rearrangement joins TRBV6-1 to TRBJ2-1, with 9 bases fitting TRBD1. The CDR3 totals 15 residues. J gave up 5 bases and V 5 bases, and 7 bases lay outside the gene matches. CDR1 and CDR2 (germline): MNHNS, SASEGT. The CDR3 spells CASSWDREGDNEQFF. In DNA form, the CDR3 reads TGTGCCAGCAGTTGGGACAGGGAAGGAGACAATGAGCAGTTCTTC.

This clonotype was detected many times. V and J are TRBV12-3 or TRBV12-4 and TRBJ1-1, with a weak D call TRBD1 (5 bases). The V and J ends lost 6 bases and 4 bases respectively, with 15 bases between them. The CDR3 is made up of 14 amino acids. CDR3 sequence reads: CASSQTRGGTEAFF. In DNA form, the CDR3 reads TGTGCCAGCAGCCAGACACGGGGGGGCACTGAAGCTTTCTTT.

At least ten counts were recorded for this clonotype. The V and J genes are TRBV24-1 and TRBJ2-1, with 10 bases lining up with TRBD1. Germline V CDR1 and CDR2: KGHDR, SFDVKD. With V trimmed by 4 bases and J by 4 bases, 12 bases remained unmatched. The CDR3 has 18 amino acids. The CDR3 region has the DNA TGTGCCACCAGTGAACGGGACAGGGGTCTCCCCCGTTACAATGAGCAGTTCTTC. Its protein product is CATSERDRGLPRYNEQFF.

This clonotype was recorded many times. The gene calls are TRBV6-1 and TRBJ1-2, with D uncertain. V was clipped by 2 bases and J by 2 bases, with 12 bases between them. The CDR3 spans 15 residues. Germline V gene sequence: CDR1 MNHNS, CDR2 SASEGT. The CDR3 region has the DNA TGTGCCAGCAGTGAACACCCGAATTACAACTATGGCTACACCTTC. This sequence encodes CASSEHPNYNYGYTF.

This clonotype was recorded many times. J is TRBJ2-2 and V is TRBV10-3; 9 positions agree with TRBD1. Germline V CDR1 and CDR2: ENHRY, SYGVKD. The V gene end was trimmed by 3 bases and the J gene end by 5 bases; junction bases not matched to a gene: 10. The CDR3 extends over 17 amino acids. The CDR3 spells CAISDLRQGEVTGELFF. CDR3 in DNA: TGTGCCATCAGTGATCTCCGACAGGGGGAGGTTACCGGGGAGCTGTTTTTT.

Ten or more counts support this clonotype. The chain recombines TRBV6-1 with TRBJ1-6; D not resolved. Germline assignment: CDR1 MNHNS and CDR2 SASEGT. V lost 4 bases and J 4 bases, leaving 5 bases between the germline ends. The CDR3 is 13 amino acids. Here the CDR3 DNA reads TGTGCCAGCAGTGTTTCGTATAATTCACCCCTCCACTTT. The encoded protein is CASSVSYNSPLHF.

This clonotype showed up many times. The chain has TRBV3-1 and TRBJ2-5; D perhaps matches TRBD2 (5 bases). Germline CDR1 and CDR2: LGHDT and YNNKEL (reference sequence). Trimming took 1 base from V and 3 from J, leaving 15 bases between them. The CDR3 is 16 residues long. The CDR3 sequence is CASSQGSLAAKETQYF. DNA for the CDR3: TGTGCCAGCAGCCAAGGTTCTCTAGCTGCTAAAGAGACCCAGTACTTC.

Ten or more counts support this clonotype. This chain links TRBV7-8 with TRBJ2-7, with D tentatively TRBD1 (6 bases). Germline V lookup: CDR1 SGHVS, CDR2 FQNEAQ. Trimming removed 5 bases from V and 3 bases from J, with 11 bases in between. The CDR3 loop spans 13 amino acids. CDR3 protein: CASSQIQGYEQYF. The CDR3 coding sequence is TGTGCCAGCAGCCAAATACAGGGCTACGAGCAGTACTTC.

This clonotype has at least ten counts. The CDR3 spells CATSEMDQPQHF. The CDR3 coding sequence is TGTGCCACCAGTGAGATGGATCAGCCCCAGCATTTT. This rearrangement joins TRBV24-1 to TRBJ1-5; no definite D call. Germline assignment: CDR1 KGHDR and CDR2 SFDVKD. V lost 4 bases to trimming and J lost 5 bases, with 5 bases between them. This CDR3 has 12 residues.

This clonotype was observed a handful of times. CDR3 bases: TGTGCCAGTACCCCAATGCTGGGGGCAGGCACCGGGGAGCTGTTTTTT. It translates to CASTPMLGAGTGELFF. The V call is TRBV19, the J call TRBJ2-2; TRBD1 might be the D (6 bases). This CDR3 comprises 16 residues. Germline V lookup: CDR1 LNHDA, CDR2 SQIVND (reference sequence). V was pared by 7 bases and J by 4 bases, with 19 bases between.

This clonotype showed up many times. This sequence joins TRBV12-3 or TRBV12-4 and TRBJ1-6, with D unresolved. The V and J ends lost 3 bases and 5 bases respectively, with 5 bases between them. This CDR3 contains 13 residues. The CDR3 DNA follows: TGTGCCAGCAGTTTCGGGGATAATTCACCCCTCCACTTT. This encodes CASSFGDNSPLHF.

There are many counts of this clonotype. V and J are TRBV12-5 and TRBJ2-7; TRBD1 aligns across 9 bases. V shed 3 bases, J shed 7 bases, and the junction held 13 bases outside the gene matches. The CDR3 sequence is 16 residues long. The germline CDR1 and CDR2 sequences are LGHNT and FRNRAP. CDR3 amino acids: CASGFPGDRARNEQYF. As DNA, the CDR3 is TGTGCTAGTGGTTTTCCAGGGGACAGGGCGAGGAATGAGCAGTACTTC. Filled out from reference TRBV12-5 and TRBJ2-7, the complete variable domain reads DARVTQTPRHKVTEMGQEVTMRCQPILGHNTVFWYRQTMMQGLELLAYFRNRAPLDDSGMPKDRFSAEMPDATLATLKIQPSEPRDSAVYFCASGFPGDRARNEQYFGPGTRLTVT.